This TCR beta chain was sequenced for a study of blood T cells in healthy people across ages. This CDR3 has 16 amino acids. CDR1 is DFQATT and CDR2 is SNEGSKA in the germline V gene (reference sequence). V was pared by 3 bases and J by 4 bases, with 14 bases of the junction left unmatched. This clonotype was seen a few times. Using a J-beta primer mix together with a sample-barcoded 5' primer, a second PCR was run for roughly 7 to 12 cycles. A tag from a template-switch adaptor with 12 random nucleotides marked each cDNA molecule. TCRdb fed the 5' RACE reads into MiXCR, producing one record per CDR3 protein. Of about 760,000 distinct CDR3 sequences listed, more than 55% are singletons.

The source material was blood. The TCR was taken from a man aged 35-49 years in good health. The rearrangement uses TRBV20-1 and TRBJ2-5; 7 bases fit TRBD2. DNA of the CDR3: TGCAGTGCTAGGAGAGACGATAGCGGGCACCGAGAGACCCAGTACTTC. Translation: CSARRDDSGHRETQYF.